This is a list of T cell receptor beta chains from one sample in a study of blood T cell repertoires in COVID-19. Assay: immunoSEQ multiplex PCR; the TCRdb copy retains only in-frame clones and omits some. The sample yields about 240,000 clones, about 89% seen once. Material: PBMCs or T cells enriched from blood (not recorded which). These receptors were obtained from a woman aged 25-40 years who had recovered from COVID-19. Both conserved end residues are part of each CDR3. D genes are given only for firm matches. Some rows have no size entry. The others give once, few or many, or a class for an expanded clone.

J gene: TRBJ1-2
V gene: TRBV12-5
clone size: once
D gene: .
CDR3 protein: CAGGVTGYTF
CDR3 DNA: TGTGCAGGGGGGGTGACGGGCTACACCTTC

J gene: TRBJ1-1
V gene: TRBV5-1
clone size: .
D gene: .
CDR3 protein: CASSGAGLNTEAFF
CDR3 DNA: TGCGCCAGCAGTGGGGCAGGGCTGAACACTGAAGCTTTCTTT

J gene: TRBJ2-3
V gene: TRBV19
clone size: .
D gene: .
CDR3 protein: CASSNREFTDTQYF
CDR3 DNA: TGTGCCAGTAGTAACAGGGAGTTCACAGATACGCAGTATTTT

J gene: TRBJ2-7
V gene: TRBV9
clone size: .
D gene: TRBD1
CDR3 protein: CASSVGQGLDEQYF
CDR3 DNA: TGTGCCAGCAGCGTCGGACAGGGTTTGGACGAGCAGTACTTC

J gene: TRBJ2-2
V gene: TRBV28
clone size: .
D gene: .
CDR3 protein: CASSSGQNTGELFF
CDR3 DNA: TGTGCCAGCAGTTCGGGACAGAACACCGGGGAGCTGTTTTTT

J gene: TRBJ2-5
V gene: TRBV5-1
clone size: .
D gene: TRBD1
CDR3 protein: CASSLGQGGLQETQYF
CDR3 DNA: TGCGCCAGCAGCTTGGGACAGGGGGGCTTACAAGAGACCCAGTACTTC

J gene: TRBJ2-1
V gene: TRBV3-1/TRBV3-2
clone size: few
D gene: .
CDR3 protein: CASSQEWAGPDISAAYNEQFF
CDR3 DNA: TGTGCCAGCAGCCAAGAATGGGCAGGGCCGGATATTTCAGCCGCCTACAATGAGCAGTTCTTC

J gene: TRBJ2-3
V gene: TRBV7-9
clone size: .
D gene: .
CDR3 protein: CASSLVPTYTDTQYF
CDR3 DNA: TGTGCCAGCAGCTTAGTCCCTACTTACACAGATACGCAGTATTTT

J gene: TRBJ1-1
V gene: TRBV30
clone size: .
D gene: .
CDR3 protein: CACDRVNTEAFF
CDR3 DNA: TGTGCCTGTGATCGGGTCAACACTGAAGCTTTCTTT

J gene: TRBJ2-3
V gene: TRBV4-1
clone size: .
D gene: TRBD2
CDR3 protein: CASSQDPHSGTRGADTQYF
CDR3 DNA: TGCGCCAGCAGCCAAGATCCCCACTCCGGGACTAGGGGCGCAGATACGCAGTATTTT

J gene: TRBJ2-7
V gene: TRBV7-8
clone size: .
D gene: .
CDR3 protein: CASSLAATYEQYF
CDR3 DNA: TGTGCCAGCAGCTTGGCGGCCACCTACGAGCAGTACTTC

J gene: TRBJ1-6
V gene: TRBV5-1
clone size: .
D gene: TRBD1
CDR3 protein: CASSPGQGNGSPLHF
CDR3 DNA: TGCGCCAGCAGCCCGGGACAGGGTAATGGTTCACCCCTCCACTTT

J gene: TRBJ2-7
V gene: TRBV9
clone size: .
D gene: TRBD1
CDR3 protein: CASSDRGAGRQQYF
CDR3 DNA: TGTGCCAGCAGCGACAGGGGCGCGGGTAGACAGCAGTACTTC

J gene: TRBJ2-1
V gene: TRBV3-1/TRBV3-2
clone size: .
D gene: TRBD2
CDR3 protein: CASSQPGTSGRSYNEQFF
CDR3 DNA: TGTGCCAGCAGCCAGCCCGGGACTAGCGGGAGATCCTACAATGAGCAGTTCTTC

J gene: TRBJ2-7
V gene: TRBV11-2
clone size: few
D gene: TRBD1
CDR3 protein: CASSTDRDYEQYF
CDR3 DNA: TGTGCCAGCAGCACGGACAGGGACTACGAGCAGTACTTC

J gene: TRBJ1-1
V gene: TRBV18
clone size: .
D gene: .
CDR3 protein: CASSPDARGTEAFF
CDR3 DNA: TGTGCCAGCTCACCTGACGCTCGGGGAACTGAAGCTTTCTTT

J gene: TRBJ2-6
V gene: TRBV28
clone size: .
D gene: .
CDR3 protein: CASSLGISGANVLTF
CDR3 DNA: TGTGCCAGCAGTTTAGGCATCTCTGGGGCCAACGTCCTGACTTTC

J gene: TRBJ1-2
V gene: TRBV6-1
clone size: .
D gene: .
CDR3 protein: CASSEGPGVQYGYTF
CDR3 DNA: TGTGCCAGCAGTGAGGGGCCAGGGGTACAATATGGCTACACCTTC

J gene: TRBJ1-1
V gene: TRBV7-2
clone size: few
D gene: .
CDR3 protein: CASSLDGLSNTEAFF
CDR3 DNA: TGTGCCAGCAGCTTAGACGGACTATCGAACACTGAAGCTTTCTTT

J gene: TRBJ1-2
V gene: TRBV3-1/TRBV3-2
clone size: once
D gene: TRBD1
CDR3 protein: CASSQTGVYGYTF
CDR3 DNA: TGTGCCAGCAGCCAGACAGGGGTCTATGGCTACACCTTC

J gene: TRBJ1-2
V gene: TRBV28
clone size: .
D gene: .
CDR3 protein: CASSIGGGYTF
CDR3 DNA: TGTGCCAGCAGTATAGGAGGCGGCTACACCTTC

J gene: TRBJ1-5
V gene: TRBV6-6
clone size: once
D gene: TRBD1
CDR3 protein: CASRTGQVNQPQHF
CDR3 DNA: TGTGCCAGCAGAACAGGACAGGTCAATCAGCCCCAGCATTTT

J gene: TRBJ1-3
V gene: TRBV25-1
clone size: once
D gene: .
CDR3 protein: CASKGVGGNTIYF
CDR3 DNA: TGTGCCAGCAAAGGAGTAGGCGGAAACACCATATATTTT

J gene: TRBJ2-5
V gene: TRBV27
clone size: .
D gene: .
CDR3 protein: CASTLEETQYF
CDR3 DNA: TGTGCCAGCACCCTAGAAGAGACCCAGTACTTC

J gene: TRBJ2-5
V gene: TRBV20-1
clone size: .
D gene: TRBD1
CDR3 protein: CSAQGEETQYF
CDR3 DNA: TGCAGTGCTCAGGGGGAGGAGACCCAGTACTTC

J gene: TRBJ1-1
V gene: TRBV7-2
clone size: .
D gene: TRBD1
CDR3 protein: CASRRDRGMNTEAFF
CDR3 DNA: TGTGCCAGCAGACGGGACAGGGGGATGAACACTGAAGCTTTCTTT

J gene: TRBJ2-3
V gene: TRBV19
clone size: .
D gene: TRBD1
CDR3 protein: CASGPQGAIDTQYF
CDR3 DNA: TGTGCCAGTGGTCCGCAGGGGGCGATAGATACGCAGTATTTT

J gene: TRBJ1-1
V gene: TRBV5-1
clone size: .
D gene: TRBD1
CDR3 protein: CASSSGGTGNEAFF
CDR3 DNA: TGCGCCAGCAGTTCAGGTGGGACAGGAAATGAAGCTTTCTTT

J gene: TRBJ1-5
V gene: TRBV15
clone size: .
D gene: .
CDR3 protein: CATSRDIGRSNQPQHF
CDR3 DNA: TGTGCCACCAGCAGAGATATAGGCAGGTCCAATCAGCCCCAGCATTTT

J gene: TRBJ1-1
V gene: TRBV4-3
clone size: .
D gene: .
CDR3 protein: CASSQAAWGDTEAFF
CDR3 DNA: TGCGCCAGCAGCCAAGCCGCTTGGGGGGACACTGAAGCTTTCTTT

J gene: TRBJ1-3
V gene: TRBV9
clone size: .
D gene: .
CDR3 protein: CASSVGGISGNTIYF
CDR3 DNA: TGTGCCAGCAGCGTGGGGGGGATCTCTGGAAACACCATATATTTT

J gene: TRBJ2-2
V gene: TRBV7-2
clone size: .
D gene: TRBD2
CDR3 protein: CASSSAGLAGGEDTGELFF
CDR3 DNA: TGTGCCAGCAGCTCCGCTGGACTAGCGGGAGGGGAGGACACCGGGGAGCTGTTTTTT

J gene: TRBJ2-1
V gene: TRBV11-3
clone size: once
D gene: TRBD1
CDR3 protein: CASSLYGQGYNEQFF
CDR3 DNA: TGTGCCAGCAGCTTATATGGACAGGGGTACAATGAGCAGTTCTTC

J gene: TRBJ2-1
V gene: TRBV4-1
clone size: few
D gene: .
CDR3 protein: CASSQDLTAAYNEQFF
CDR3 DNA: TGCGCCAGCAGCCAAGATCTCACGGCGGCCTACAATGAGCAGTTCTTC

J gene: TRBJ1-6
V gene: TRBV15
clone size: .
D gene: .
CDR3 protein: CATSRLNLQGPWRSPLHF
CDR3 DNA: TGTGCCACCAGCAGACTTAACCTACAGGGCCCCTGGAGGTCACCCCTCCACTTT

J gene: TRBJ2-2
V gene: TRBV6-5
clone size: .
D gene: TRBD2
CDR3 protein: CASSHASGSGELFF
CDR3 DNA: TGTGCCAGCTCCCACGCTAGCGGGAGCGGGGAGCTGTTTTTT

J gene: TRBJ2-1
V gene: TRBV9
clone size: once
D gene: .
CDR3 protein: CASSVAGGAEQFF
CDR3 DNA: TGTGCCAGCAGCGTAGCTGGCGGGGCCGAGCAGTTCTTC

J gene: TRBJ2-7
V gene: TRBV5-1
clone size: .
D gene: .
CDR3 protein: CASSLAEPTYEQYF
CDR3 DNA: TGCGCCAGCAGCTTGGCCGAGCCAACCTACGAGCAGTACTTC

J gene: TRBJ1-3
V gene: TRBV5-1
clone size: .
D gene: .
CDR3 protein: CASSLQGLSGNTIYF
CDR3 DNA: TGCGCCAGCAGCTTGCAGGGCCTCTCTGGAAACACCATATATTTT

J gene: TRBJ1-5
V gene: TRBV15
clone size: .
D gene: TRBD1
CDR3 protein: CATSRDYSRDRGRTGRPQHF
CDR3 DNA: TGTGCCACCAGCAGAGATTATTCGCGGGACAGGGGGCGGACAGGTCGGCCCCAGCATTTT

J gene: TRBJ2-2
V gene: TRBV10-1
clone size: .
D gene: TRBD1
CDR3 protein: CASSLRDRAYTGELFF
CDR3 DNA: TGCGCCAGCAGCCTCCGGGACAGGGCCTACACCGGGGAGCTGTTTTTT